A selection of T cell receptor beta chains follows, all from one sample in a study of CD8 T cells in ankylosing spondylitis. TCRdb processed the 5' RACE reads anew with MiXCR; each CDR3 protein has one entry. The data contain roughly 130,000 distinct CDR3 sequences, 12% to 15% of them seen just once; the ten biggest clones take up 2.5% to 3.5%. The sequenced sample consisted of blood, either unsorted or a sorted T cell fraction (not recorded which). These receptors all stem from a female donor with ankylosing spondylitis or in good health (not recorded which). The conserved cysteine and the conserved F or W are not part of the CDR3 here.

CDR3 length	V gene	J gene	CDR3 protein
13	TRBV12-3/TRBV12-4	TRBJ2-2	ASSPRTGNTGDLF
12	TRBV2	TRBJ2-1	ASLVLTGLDEQF
12	TRBV7-9	TRBJ2-1	ASSPRVAEREQF
14	TRBV7-3	TRBJ2-1	ASSLYGLAGEGEQF
12	TRBV12-3/TRBV12-4	TRBJ2-7	ASRASGLAYEQY
12	TRBV2	TRBJ1-1	ASIVDSLNTEAF
11	TRBV10-2	TRBJ2-7	ASSERQNYEQY
11	TRBV3-1	TRBJ1-2	ASSQAGDPGYT
14	TRBV7-9	TRBJ2-2	ASSPFYPSSAGELF
13	TRBV7-9	TRBJ2-1	ASSLDRGNWNEQF
12	TRBV5-1	TRBJ2-1	ASSLGQSYNEQF
14	TRBV20-1	TRBJ2-7	SASPSGGTLNYEQY
13	TRBV12-3/TRBV12-4	TRBJ2-2	ASSLLGGETGELF
11	TRBV27	TRBJ1-3	ASSSRSGNTIY
11	TRBV10-3	TRBJ2-7	AIGTSGTYEQY
16	TRBV11-2	TRBJ2-3	ASSLVPQRGFHTDTQY
12	TRBV28	TRBJ2-3	ASTNRYRTDTQY
13	TRBV28	TRBJ2-2	ASSPPGTGTGELF